The 2 T cell receptor beta chains presented below share a single source sample, sequenced in a study of blood T cell repertoires in COVID-19. Libraries were prepared by immunoSEQ multiplex PCR; TCRdb keeps only in-frame clonotypes and omits some of them. The sample carries some 58,000 clones, 90% recorded once. The sequencing input was peripheral blood. Every receptor here comes from a man in his forties or fifties with acute or convalescent COVID-19.

V is TRBV25-1 and J is TRBJ1-2; D is possibly TRBD1 (6 bases). From germline, CDR1 is MGHDK and CDR2 SYGVNS. The CDR3 is made up of 14 amino acids. With 5 bases removed from V and 2 bases from J, the gap between germline ends came to 12 bases. CDR3 loop: CASSRGAPNYGYTF. CDR3 sequence (DNA): TGTGCCAGCAGTCGGGGGGCGCCGAACTATGGCTACACCTTC.

The chain joins TRBV30 to TRBJ1-4; D might be TRBD1 (6 bases). Per the germline V gene, CDR1 is GTSNPN and CDR2 is SVGIG (reference sequence). Trimming shortened V by 2 bases and J by 8 bases, and 18 bases separated the two germline ends. The CDR3 length is 15 residues. For the CDR3, the DNA is TGTGCCTGGAGTCATCCCGGACAGTCTCGGGAAAAACTGTTTTTT. This codes for CAWSHPGQSREKLFF.